This TCR beta chain was obtained from a study of CD8 T cells in Susac syndrome. Broader study findings: It was acknowledged by the study that relatively few individuals were included in its TCR sequencing and HLA analysis.

Comment on this clonotype: The antigen is undetermined.

Sequencing targeted TCR beta in T cells from blood (CD8+ and CD4+). RNA was extracted with the RNeasy kit, and a quantity of about 0.45 to 1 ug was reverse transcribed using random hexamers. Coverage of TCR beta CDR3 amplification by immunoSEQ multiplex PCR extended to 54 Vbeta and 13 Jbeta. TCRdb processed the immunoSEQ multiplex PCR reads anew with MiXCR; each CDR3 protein has one entry. The table has over 100,000 distinct CDR3 sequences, just under 95% seen once. V lost 10 bases and J lost 7, with 14 bases in between. The CDR3 sequence is 13 residues long. What was sequenced was CD8+ T cells from PBMCs. This clonotype was sampled from a human donor in good health. J is TRBJ1-6 and V is TRBV12-3 or TRBV12-4; the D gene is possibly TRBD1 (6 bases). The DNA for the CDR3 is TGTGCCACCTCCAGGGGAATGAATTCACCCCTCCACTTT. Protein product: CATSRGMNSPLHF.